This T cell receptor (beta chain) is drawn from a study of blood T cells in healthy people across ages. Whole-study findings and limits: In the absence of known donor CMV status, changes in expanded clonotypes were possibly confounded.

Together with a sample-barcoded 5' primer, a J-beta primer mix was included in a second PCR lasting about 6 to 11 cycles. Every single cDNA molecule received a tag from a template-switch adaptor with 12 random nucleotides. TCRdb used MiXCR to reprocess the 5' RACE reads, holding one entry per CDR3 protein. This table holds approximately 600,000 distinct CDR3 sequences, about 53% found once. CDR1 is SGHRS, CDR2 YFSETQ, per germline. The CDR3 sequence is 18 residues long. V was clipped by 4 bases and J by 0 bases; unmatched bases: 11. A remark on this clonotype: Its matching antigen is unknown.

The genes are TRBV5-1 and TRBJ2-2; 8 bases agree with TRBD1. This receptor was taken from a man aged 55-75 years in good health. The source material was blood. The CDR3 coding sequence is TGCGCCAGCAGCCCAGACAGGGGTGGTTTCTCGAACACCGGGGAGCTGTTTTTT. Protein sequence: CASSPDRGGFSNTGELFF.